One sample yielded the 9 T cell receptor beta chains listed below, sequenced in a study of molecular identifiers for immune sequencing clone quantification. TCRdb ran MiXCR on the PCR reads and lists one entry per CDR3 protein. The data show 550,000 to 750,000 distinct CDR3 sequences, with around 20% seen just once and roughly 0.9% held by the top ten. The source material was naive CD8+ T cells from blood, with Jurkat cell RNA spiked in. Specified subset: FACS-sorted CD8+CD4-CCR7+CD45RA+ naive T cells. The receptors were gathered from a human donor in good health. Some libraries in this study had Jurkat cell RNA spiked in.

In its sample, this clonotype was seen a few times. Relative to the germline gene, one junction end is altered; a read error may explain this. V gene TRBV7-7 combines with J gene TRBJ2-7, with 8 bases identical to TRBD2. The CDR3 has 16 amino acids. Germline CDR1 and CDR2: SSHAT and FNYEAQ (reference sequence). CDR3 region: CASSLSPSGSVGEQYF. The DNA for the CDR3 is TGTGCTAGCAGCTTAAGTCCAAGCGGGAGTGTAGGAGAGCAGTACTTC.

In its sample, this clonotype was seen many times. The V and J genes are TRBV4-1 and TRBJ1-5; D gene ambiguous. CDR1 is MGHRA and CDR2 is YSYEKL in the germline V gene. The V end lost 5 bases, the J end lost 5 bases, and 13 bases lay between the germline ends. The CDR3 has 14 amino acids. CDR3 nucleotide sequence: TGCGCCAGCAGCGGGTCCGGGGAGGATCAGCCCCAGCATTTT. It specifies CASSGSGEDQPQHF.

The rearrangement links TRBV27 to TRBJ2-1; possible D gene TRBD2, 7 bases. V was cut by 5 bases and J by 9 bases, with 17 bases left in between. The CDR3 contains 14 residues. CDR1 is MNHEY and CDR2 is SMNVEV in the germline V gene (reference sequence). The chain's CDR3 is CASSLGHGGGEQFF. The CDR3 region has the DNA TGTGCCAGCAGTCTGGGACATGGCGGGGGTGAGCAGTTCTTC.

This clonotype was counted many times. This chain links TRBV28 with TRBJ1-5; possible D gene TRBD1, 5 bases. V gave up 10 bases and J gave up 7 bases, with 20 bases separating them. The CDR3 runs 14 residues. Germline CDR1 and CDR2: MDHEN and SYDVKM. CDR3 coding DNA: TGTGCCATCAGCTCAACTTTGGGGGGGCAGCCCCAGCATTTT. Protein: CAISSTLGGQPQHF.

As for this clonotype: Just one base apart from a much larger clone, this may be a read error. The chain joins TRBV5-8 to TRBJ2-1, with D possibly being TRBD1 or TRBD2 (6 bases each). The V end was cut by 10 bases, the J end by 0 bases, with 26 bases between. This CDR3 region has 18 residues. Germline V gives CDR1 SGHTS, CDR2 YDEGEE. DNA of the CDR3: TGTGCCGGAAGCATGAACCGGCGTAGGGGGGCCTCCTACAATGAGCAGTTCTTC. Residues: CAGSMNRRRGASYNEQFF.

This clonotype showed up just a few times. The J gene is TRBJ1-2, the V gene TRBV27, with unresolved D. There are 15 residues in the CDR3. The V end lost 2 bases, the J end lost 0 bases, and 10 bases lay between the germline ends. Germline V lookup: CDR1 MNHEY, CDR2 SMNVEV (reference sequence). The DNA of the CDR3 is TGTGCCAGCAGTTTACGGACTGACTCTAACTATGGCTACACCTTC. Protein product: CASSLRTDSNYGYTF.

About this clonotype: Mismatch with germline at one junction end may stem from a read error. V usage is TRBV6-2 or TRBV6-3 and J usage is TRBJ2-7, with D maybe TRBD1 (5 bases). Germline-derived CDR1 and CDR2 are MNHEY and SVGEGT. The CDR3 runs 15 residues. Written as DNA, the CDR3 is TGTGCCAGCAGTGCTTTACAGGCGTTCTCCCACGAGCAGTACTTC. Protein product: CASSALQAFSHEQYF.

With respect to this clonotype: A read error is possible here, since a much larger clone lies one base away. The J gene is TRBJ2-2, the V gene TRBV7-9; D is undetermined. V dropped 4 bases and J dropped 5 bases, with 8 bases sitting between them. In germline, CDR1 is SEHNR, CDR2 FQNEAQ (reference sequence). CDR3 length equals 13 residues. The CDR3 here is CASSSMGTGELFF. The DNA for the CDR3 is TGTGCCAGCAGCTCCATGGGGACCGGGGAGCTGTTTTTT.

About this clonotype itself: Mismatch with germline at one junction end may stem from a read error. In nucleotides, the CDR3 is TGTGCCTGGAGTGTGGATACCGGTGGCACAGATACGCGGTATTTT. Residues: CAWSVDTGGTDTRYF. The chain joins TRBV30 to TRBJ2-3; D uncertain. Germline CDR1 GTSNPN, CDR2 SVGIG (reference sequence). This CDR3 has 15 amino acids.